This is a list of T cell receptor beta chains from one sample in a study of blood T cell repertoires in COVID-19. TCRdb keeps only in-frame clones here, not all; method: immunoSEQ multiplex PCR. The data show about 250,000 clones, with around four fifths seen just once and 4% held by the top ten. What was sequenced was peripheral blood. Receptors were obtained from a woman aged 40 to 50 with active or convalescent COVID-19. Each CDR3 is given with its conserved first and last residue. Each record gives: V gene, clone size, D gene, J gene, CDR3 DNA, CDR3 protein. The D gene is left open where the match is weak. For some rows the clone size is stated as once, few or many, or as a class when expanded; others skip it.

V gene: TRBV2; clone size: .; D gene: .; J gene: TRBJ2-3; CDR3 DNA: TGTGCCAGCAGTGAACCCGGGGATACGCAGTATTTT; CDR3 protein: CASSEPGDTQYF
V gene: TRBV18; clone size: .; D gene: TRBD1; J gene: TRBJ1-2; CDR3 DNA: TGTGCCAGCTCTCCCGGACAGGGAGACTATGGCTACACCTTC; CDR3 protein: CASSPGQGDYGYTF
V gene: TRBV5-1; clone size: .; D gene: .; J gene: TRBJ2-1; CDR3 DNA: TGCGCCAGCAGCCCCTTTAACGGTTGGAATGAGCAGTTCTTC; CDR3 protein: CASSPFNGWNEQFF
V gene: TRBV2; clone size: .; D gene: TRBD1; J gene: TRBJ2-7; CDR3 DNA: TGTGCCAGCAGTCGGACAGGGCCGAGCGCCAGCCCCTCCTACGAGCAGTACTTC; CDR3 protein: CASSRTGPSASPSYEQYF
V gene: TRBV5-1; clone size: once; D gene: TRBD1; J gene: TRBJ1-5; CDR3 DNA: TGCGCCAGCAGCTTGGACAGGGGGGATCAGCCCCAGCATTTT; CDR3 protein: CASSLDRGDQPQHF
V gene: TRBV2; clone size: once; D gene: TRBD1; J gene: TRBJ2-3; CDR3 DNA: TGTGCCAGCAGAGACAGGGTAGTAAGTACGCAGTATTTT; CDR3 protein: CASRDRVVSTQYF
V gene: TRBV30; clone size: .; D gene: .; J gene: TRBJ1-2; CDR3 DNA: TGTGCCTGGAGTGTTAGTCTTGGGGAGGTTGGCTACACCTTC; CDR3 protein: CAWSVSLGEVGYTF
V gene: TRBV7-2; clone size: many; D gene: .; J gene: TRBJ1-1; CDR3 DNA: TGTGCCAGCAGCTTAAACAGTGCGAGGGCAAACACTGAAGCTTTCTTT; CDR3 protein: CASSLNSARANTEAFF
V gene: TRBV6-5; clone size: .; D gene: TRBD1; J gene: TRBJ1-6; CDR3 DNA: TGTGCCAGTAGGACAGGGTCTCAGAATTCACCCCTCCACTTT; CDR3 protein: CASRTGSQNSPLHF
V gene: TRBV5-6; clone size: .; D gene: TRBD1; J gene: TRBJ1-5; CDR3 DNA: TGTGCCAGCAGCCCCCCCGACAGGGCGAGTCAGCCCCAGCATTTT; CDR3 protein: CASSPPDRASQPQHF
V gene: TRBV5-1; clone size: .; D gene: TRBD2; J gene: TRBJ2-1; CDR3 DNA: TGCGCCAGCAGTTCCCGGGGGGGGGACAATGAGCAGTTCTTC; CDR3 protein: CASSSRGGDNEQFF
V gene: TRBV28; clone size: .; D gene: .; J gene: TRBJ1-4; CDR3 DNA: TGTGCCAGCAGGCGGAGAGAAAAACTGTTTTTT; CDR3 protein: CASRRREKLFF
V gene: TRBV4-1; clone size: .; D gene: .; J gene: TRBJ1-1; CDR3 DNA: TGCGCCAGCAGCCAAACTAATGCGGGGGTCCGCACCCCGGAAGCTTTCTTT; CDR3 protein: CASSQTNAGVRTPEAFF
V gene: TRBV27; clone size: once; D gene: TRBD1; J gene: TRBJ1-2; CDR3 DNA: TGTGCCAGCAGTCCCTCGACAGGGAATGGCTACACCTTC; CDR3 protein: CASSPSTGNGYTF
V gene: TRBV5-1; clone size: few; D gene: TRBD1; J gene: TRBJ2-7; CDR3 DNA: TGCGCCAGCAGTTGGACAGGTGAGAGCTCCTACGAGCAGTACTTC; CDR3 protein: CASSWTGESSYEQYF
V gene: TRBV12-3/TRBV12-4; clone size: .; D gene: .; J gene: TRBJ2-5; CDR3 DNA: TGTGCCAGCAGTTTAGAGGGGCCCAGGACCCAGTACTTC; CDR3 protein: CASSLEGPRTQYF
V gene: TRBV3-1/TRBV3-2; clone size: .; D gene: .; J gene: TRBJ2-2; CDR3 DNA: TGTGCCAGCAGCCCCTCGACAGATTTCACCGGGGAGCTGTTTTTT; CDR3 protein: CASSPSTDFTGELFF
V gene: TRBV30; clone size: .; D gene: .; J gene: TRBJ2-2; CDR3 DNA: TGTGCCTGGAGTGTACAAGGGGGCACCGGGGAGCTGTTTTTT; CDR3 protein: CAWSVQGGTGELFF
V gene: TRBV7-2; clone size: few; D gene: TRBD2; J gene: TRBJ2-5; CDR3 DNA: TGTGCCAGCAGCTCAGCGGGGGGGTACCAAGAGACCCAGTACTTC; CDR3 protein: CASSSAGGYQETQYF
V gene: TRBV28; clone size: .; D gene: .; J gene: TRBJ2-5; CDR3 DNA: TGTGCCAGCAGTTTTGCCAGGGCCGAGACCCAGTACTTC; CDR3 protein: CASSFARAETQYF
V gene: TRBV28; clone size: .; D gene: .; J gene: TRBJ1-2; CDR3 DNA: TGTGCCAGCAGTCCCGACTATGGCTACACCTTC; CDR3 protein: CASSPDYGYTF
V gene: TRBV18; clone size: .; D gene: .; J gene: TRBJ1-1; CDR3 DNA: TGTGCCAGCTCATCATATCAGGGGACGTTAAACACTGAAGCTTTCTTT; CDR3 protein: CASSSYQGTLNTEAFF
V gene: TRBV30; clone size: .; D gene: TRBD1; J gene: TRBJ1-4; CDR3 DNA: TGTGCCTGGAGCACAGGGGGCAAGCAAGAAAAACTGTTTTTT; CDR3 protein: CAWSTGGKQEKLFF
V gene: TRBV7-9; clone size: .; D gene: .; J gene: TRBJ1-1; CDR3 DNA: TGTGCCAGCAGTCAAGGGGGCACTGAAGCTTTCTTT; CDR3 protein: CASSQGGTEAFF
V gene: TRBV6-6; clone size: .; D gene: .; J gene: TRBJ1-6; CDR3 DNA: TGTGCCAGCAACGCCGGTCCAAATTCACCCCTCCACTTT; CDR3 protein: CASNAGPNSPLHF
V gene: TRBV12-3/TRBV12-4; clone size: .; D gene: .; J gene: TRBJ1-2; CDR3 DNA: TGTGCCAGCAGTTTAGCGCAGATTGGCTACACCTTC; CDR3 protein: CASSLAQIGYTF
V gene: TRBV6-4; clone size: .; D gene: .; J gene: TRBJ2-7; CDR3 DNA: TGTGCCAGCAGTGACCGAGGGTACCACGAGCAGTACTTC; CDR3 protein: CASSDRGYHEQYF
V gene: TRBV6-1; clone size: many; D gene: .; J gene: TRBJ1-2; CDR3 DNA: TGTGCCAGCAGTGAAGCGCTTACAGGGATTGAGGGCTACACCTTC; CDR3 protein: CASSEALTGIEGYTF
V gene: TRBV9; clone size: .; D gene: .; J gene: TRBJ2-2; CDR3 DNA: TGTGCCAGCAGCGTACAGGGGACCGGGGAGCTGTTTTTT; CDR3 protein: CASSVQGTGELFF
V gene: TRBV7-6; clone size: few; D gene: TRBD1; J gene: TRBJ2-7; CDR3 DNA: TGTGCCAGCAGCTCGCGGGCGGGGACAGGCTCCTACGAGCAGTACTTC; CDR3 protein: CASSSRAGTGSYEQYF
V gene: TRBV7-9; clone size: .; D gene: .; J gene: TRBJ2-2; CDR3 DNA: TGTGCCAGCAGCTTAGCGAGCCGAGTAAACACCGGGGAGCTGTTTTTT; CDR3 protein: CASSLASRVNTGELFF
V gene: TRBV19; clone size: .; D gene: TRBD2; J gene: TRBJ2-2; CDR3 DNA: TGTGCCAGTAGTATAGATCGGGCTAGCGGAGCAACCGGGGAGCTGTTTTTT; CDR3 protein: CASSIDRASGATGELFF
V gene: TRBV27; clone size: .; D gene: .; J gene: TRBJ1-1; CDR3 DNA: TGTGCCAGCAGTTTAGCGGGGGGGACTGAAGCTTTCTTT; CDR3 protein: CASSLAGGTEAFF
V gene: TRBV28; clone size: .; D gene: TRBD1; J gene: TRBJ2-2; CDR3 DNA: TGTGCCGCTGGGACAGGGAGCACCGGGGAGCTGTTTTTT; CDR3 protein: CAAGTGSTGELFF
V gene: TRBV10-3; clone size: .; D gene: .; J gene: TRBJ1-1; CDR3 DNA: TGTGCCATCAGTGTCGGGGTGGACACTGAAGCTTTCTTT; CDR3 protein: CAISVGVDTEAFF
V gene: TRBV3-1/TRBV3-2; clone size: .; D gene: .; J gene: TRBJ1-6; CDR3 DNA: TGTGCCAGCAGCCCCGGGACTGTTAATTCACCCCTCCACTTT; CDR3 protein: CASSPGTVNSPLHF
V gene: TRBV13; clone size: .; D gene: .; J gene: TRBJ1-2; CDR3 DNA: TGTGCCAGCAGCTTAAGAAGACAGAGCTATGGCTACACCTTC; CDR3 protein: CASSLRRQSYGYTF
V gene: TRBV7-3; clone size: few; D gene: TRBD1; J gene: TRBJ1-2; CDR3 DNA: TGTGCCAGCAGCTTAATGTCAGGGGGCGTGTATGGCTACACCTTC; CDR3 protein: CASSLMSGGVYGYTF
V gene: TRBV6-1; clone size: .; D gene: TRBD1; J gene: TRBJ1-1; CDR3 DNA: TGTGCCAGCAGTGAAGGTAGTTCAGGGGGCGGAACTGAAGCTTTCTTT; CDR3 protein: CASSEGSSGGGTEAFF
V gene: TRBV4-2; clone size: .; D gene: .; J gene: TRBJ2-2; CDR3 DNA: TGTGCCAGCAGCCAAGATGGGGGGTTGCGGAATACCGGGGAGCTGTTTTTT; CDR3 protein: CASSQDGGLRNTGELFF
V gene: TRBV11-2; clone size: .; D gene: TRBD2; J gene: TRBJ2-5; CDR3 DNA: TGTGCCAGCAGCCTTTCGGACGGGGGGCAAGAGACCCAGTACTTC; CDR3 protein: CASSLSDGGQETQYF
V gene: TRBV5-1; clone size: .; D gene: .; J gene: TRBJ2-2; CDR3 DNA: TGCGCCAGCATGGACTGGGGGCGGTTTAGCATCGGGGAGCTGTTTTTT; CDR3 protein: CASMDWGRFSIGELFF
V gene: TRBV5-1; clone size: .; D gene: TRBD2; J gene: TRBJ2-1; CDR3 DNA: TGCGCCAGCAGCCAAAGCGGGGGCTACAATGAGCAGTTCTTC; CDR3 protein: CASSQSGGYNEQFF
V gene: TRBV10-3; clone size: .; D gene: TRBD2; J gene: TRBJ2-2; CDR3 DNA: TGTGCCATCAGCGGCGGGGGGCCTCACACCGGGGAGCTGTTTTTT; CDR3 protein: CAISGGGPHTGELFF
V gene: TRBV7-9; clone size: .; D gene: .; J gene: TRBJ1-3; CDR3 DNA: TGTGCCAGCAGCTTAGTAGGGGCTGGAAACACCATATATTTT; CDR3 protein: CASSLVGAGNTIYF
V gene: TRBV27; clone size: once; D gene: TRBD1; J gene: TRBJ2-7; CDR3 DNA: TGTGCCAGCAGTTCTGGGACAGGCGGCGAGCAGTACTTC; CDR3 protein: CASSSGTGGEQYF
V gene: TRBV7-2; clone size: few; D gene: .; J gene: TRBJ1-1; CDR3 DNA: TGTGCCAGCACCCAGTCCCAGGCCCCGAACACTGAAGCTTTCTTT; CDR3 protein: CASTQSQAPNTEAFF
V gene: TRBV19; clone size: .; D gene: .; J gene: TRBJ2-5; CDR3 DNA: TGTGCCAGTAGTCGAGGGATCCAAGAGACCCAGTACTTC; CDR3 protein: CASSRGIQETQYF
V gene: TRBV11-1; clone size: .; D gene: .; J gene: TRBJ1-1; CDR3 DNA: TGTGCCAGCACCCCGGACAGAATTAACACTGAAGCTTTCTTT; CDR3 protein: CASTPDRINTEAFF